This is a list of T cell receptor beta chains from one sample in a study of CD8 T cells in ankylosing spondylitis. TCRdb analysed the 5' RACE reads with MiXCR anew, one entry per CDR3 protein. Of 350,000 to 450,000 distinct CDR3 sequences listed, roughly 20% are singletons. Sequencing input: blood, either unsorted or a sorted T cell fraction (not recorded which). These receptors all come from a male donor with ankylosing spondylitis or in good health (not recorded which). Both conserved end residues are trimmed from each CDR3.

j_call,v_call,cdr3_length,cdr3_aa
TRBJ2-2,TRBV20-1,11,SARSLDTGELF
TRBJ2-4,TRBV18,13,ASSRKGGFKNIQY
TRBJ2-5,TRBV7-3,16,ASSLHGTGGSGGETQY
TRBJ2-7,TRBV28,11,ASSSGNLSEQY
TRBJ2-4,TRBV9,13,ASRSWDRGQNIQY
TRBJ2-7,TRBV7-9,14,ASSYRPGQGSYEQY
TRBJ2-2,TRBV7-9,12,ASSSIQDMGELF
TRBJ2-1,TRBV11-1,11,ASSPLRGQGVF
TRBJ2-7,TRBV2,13,ASSLLAGGDYEQY
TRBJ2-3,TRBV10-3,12,ATQPGTVLDTQY
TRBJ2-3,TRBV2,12,ASSGRYPEDTQY
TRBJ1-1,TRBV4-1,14,ASSQDLAGSGTEAF
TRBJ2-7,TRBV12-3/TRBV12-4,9,ASSLGFEQY
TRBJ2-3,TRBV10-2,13,ASSEAGGLTDTQY
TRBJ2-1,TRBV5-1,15,ASSSEPLTSGVYEQF
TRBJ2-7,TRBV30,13,AWSRGPGATYEQY